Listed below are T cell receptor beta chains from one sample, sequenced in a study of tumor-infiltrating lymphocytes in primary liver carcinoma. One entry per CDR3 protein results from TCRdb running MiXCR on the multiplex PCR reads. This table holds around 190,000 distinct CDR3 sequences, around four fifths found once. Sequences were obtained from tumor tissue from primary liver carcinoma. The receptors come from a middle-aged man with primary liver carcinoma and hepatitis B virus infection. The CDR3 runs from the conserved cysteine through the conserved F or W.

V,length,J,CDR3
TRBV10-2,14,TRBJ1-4,CANAQPGQREKLFF
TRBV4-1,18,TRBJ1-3,CASSQPEQGSGTGNTIYF
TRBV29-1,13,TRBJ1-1,CSALGQLVAEAFF
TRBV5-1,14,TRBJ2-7,CTRSQGQGHDEQYF
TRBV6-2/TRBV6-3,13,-,CANSQDRDQHQYF
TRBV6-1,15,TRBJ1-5,CASGYPEQGDQPQHF
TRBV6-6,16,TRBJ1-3,CASSRITGATGNTIYF
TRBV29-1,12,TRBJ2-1,CRVEFRGSEQFF
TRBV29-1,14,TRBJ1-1,CSIGQVLGNTETLF
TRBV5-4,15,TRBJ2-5,CASSLFSWVGEIQYF
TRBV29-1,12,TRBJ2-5,CSVPEARTTQYF
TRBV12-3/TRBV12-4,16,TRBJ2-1,CASCFSPAGGDNEQFF
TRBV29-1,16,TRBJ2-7,CSTMISGTGNPYEQYF
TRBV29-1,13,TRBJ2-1,CSIQTTSGNEQFF
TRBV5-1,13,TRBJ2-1,CASSLGGNNEHFF
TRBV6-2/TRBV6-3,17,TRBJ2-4,CASSHRTSGVAKIIQYF
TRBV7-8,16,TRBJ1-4,CASSPQRTGGNEELFF
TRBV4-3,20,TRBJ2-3,CVSSQDLPSGTSGRADTQYF
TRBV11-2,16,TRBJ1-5,CANNLGDTGWAQPQHF
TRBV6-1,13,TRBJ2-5,CVNSVRGAETQYF
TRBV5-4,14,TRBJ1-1,CASSQQGMNTEAFF
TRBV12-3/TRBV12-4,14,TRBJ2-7,CASSPTGRHYEQYF
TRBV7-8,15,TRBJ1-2,CASSTRTGVNYGYTF
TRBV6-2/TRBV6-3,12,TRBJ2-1,CVRGYSLREQFF
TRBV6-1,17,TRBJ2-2,CASSAQIGTANTGELFF
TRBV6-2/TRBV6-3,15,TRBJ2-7,CASSENVGGTNEHYF
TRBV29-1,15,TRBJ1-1,CSVEGGDTVNTETFF
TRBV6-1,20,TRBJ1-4,CASSAFHFGAALTANEKLVF
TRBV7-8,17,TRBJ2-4,CASSPLSTGLAKNIQYF
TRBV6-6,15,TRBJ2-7,CTSSYSEGGGDEQYF
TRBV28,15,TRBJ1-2,CASSSFADPGYGYIF
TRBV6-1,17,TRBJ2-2,CASKIGSVVMATWELFF
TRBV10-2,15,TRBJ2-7,CASSDPGQGLYEQYF
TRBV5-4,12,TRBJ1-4,CASSPRGEKVFF
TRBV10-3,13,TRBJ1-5,CDINESGDQPQQF
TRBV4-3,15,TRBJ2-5,CASSYAGTFEETQSF
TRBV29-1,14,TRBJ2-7,CNVGSSGRSGEQYF
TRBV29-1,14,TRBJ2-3,CRVDRTGGSDTQYF
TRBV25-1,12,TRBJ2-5,CASSLNTGTQYF
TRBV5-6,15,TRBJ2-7,CASSWPGTRDYEQYF
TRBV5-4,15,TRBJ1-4,CANSCTGTASEKLFF
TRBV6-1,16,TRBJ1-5,CAISEKGQGEHQPQHF
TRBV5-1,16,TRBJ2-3,CVTSPRISGSTDTQYF
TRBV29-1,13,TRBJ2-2,CSVVASNTGELFF